Below, 15 T cell receptor beta chains from the same sample are listed, as sequenced in a study of blood T cell repertoires in COVID-19. Clones were read by immunoSEQ multiplex PCR, and TCRdb kept only the in-frame ones, dropping some. The sample lists 180,000 or so clones, roughly 84% occurring once. The sequencing input was PBMCs or T cells enriched from blood (not recorded which). These TCRs come from a man aged 40-49 years who had recovered from COVID-19.

The rearrangement links TRBV7-9 to TRBJ2-3; 7 bases are a match to TRBD2. From germline, CDR1 is SEHNR and CDR2 FQNEAQ (reference sequence). J lost 2 bases, V lost 6 bases, and 11 bases had no gene match. CDR3 length equals 16 residues. The CDR3, as DNA: TGTGCCAGCAGGCTCGATAGCGGGTCCCTCACAGATACGCAGTATTTT. Its translation is CASRLDSGSLTDTQYF.

The J gene is TRBJ2-1, the V gene TRBV19, with TRBD1 as a possible D gene (7 bases). Germline values: CDR1 LNHDA, CDR2 SQIVND (reference sequence). V was cut by 5 bases and J by 1 base, with 12 bases left in between. The CDR3 extends over 15 amino acids. The CDR3 loop is CASSGGTVSYNEQFF. The CDR3 nucleotides read TGTGCCAGTAGTGGCGGGACAGTATCCTACAATGAGCAGTTCTTC. Looking up the rest from reference TRBV19 and TRBJ2-1 gives the full variable domain: DGGITQSPKYLFRKEGQNVTLSCEQNLNHDAMYWYRQDPGQGLRLIYYSQIVNDFQKGDIAEGYSVSREKKESFPLTVTSAQKNPTAFYLCASSGGTVSYNEQFFGPGTRLTVL.

V is TRBV30 and J is TRBJ1-2; D gene ambiguous. Germline CDR1 and CDR2: GTSNPN and SVGIG (reference sequence). V lost 0 bases to trimming and J lost 3 bases, with 11 bases between them. The CDR3 has 14 amino acids. This CDR3 is CAWSVDSGYYGYTF. CDR3 sequence (DNA): TGTGCCTGGAGTGTAGATTCGGGATACTATGGCTACACCTTC.

The CDR3 DNA is TGTGCCAGTAGCCGAAGTCGTAGCGGCTACGAGCAGTACTTC. Amino acid sequence: CASSRSRSGYEQYF. V gene TRBV19 combines with J gene TRBJ2-7, with a tentative D call TRBD2 (6 bases). Between the trimmed V and J ends, which lost 6 bases and 3 bases, there was a span of 15 bases. CDR3 size: 14 residues. The germline V gene has CDR1 LNHDA and CDR2 SQIVND (reference sequence).

The count of this clone is one. The rearrangement joins TRBV6-2 or TRBV6-3 to TRBJ2-5, with 9 bases that match TRBD1. This CDR3 spans 17 amino acids. Losses at the gene ends were 5 bases for V and 5 bases for J; bases not matched to a gene: 15. Germline-derived CDR1 and CDR2 are MNHEY and SVGEGT. In DNA, the CDR3 is TGTGCCAGCAGTATGATCCCCGGGACAGGGAATGGTGAGACCCAGTACTTC. Protein: CASSMIPGTGNGETQYF.

This chain connects TRBV3-1 (or the pseudogene TRBV3-2) to TRBJ1-1; the D is unclear. The CDR3 contains 14 residues. Trimming removed 0 bases at V and 1 base at J, with 6 bases between. CDR1 LGHDT and CDR2 YNNKEL come from the germline V gene (reference sequence). The CDR3 DNA follows: TGTGCCAGCAGCCAAGATCAGTGGAACACTGAAGCTTTCTTT. Protein: CASSQDQWNTEAFF.

The chain couples TRBV29-1 to TRBJ1-5; D possibly corresponds to TRBD1 (5 bases). Germline V gene lookup returns CDR1 SQVTM and CDR2 ANQGSEA. This CDR3 has 14 residues. V lost 6 bases to trimming and J lost 0 bases, with 12 bases between them. The CDR3 here is CSVKTTDSNQPQHF. The DNA for the CDR3 is TGCAGCGTCAAAACGACAGATAGCAATCAGCCCCAGCATTTT.

This chain joins TRBV6-9 and TRBJ2-7; tentatively, D is TRBD2 (6 bases). CDR1 is MNHGY, CDR2 SVAAGI, per germline. V shed 1 base and J shed 0 bases, with 10 bases lying between them. CDR3 length equals 15 residues. The CDR3 sequence: CASSYCGEPSYEQYF. The CDR3 DNA follows: TGTGCCAGCAGTTATTGCGGGGAGCCCTCCTACGAGCAGTACTTC.

The rearrangement uses TRBV24-1 and TRBJ2-1, with D maybe TRBD2 (7 bases). V gave up 5 bases and J gave up 4 bases, with 11 bases separating them. This CDR3 contains 14 residues. Germline V gene data show CDR1 as KGHDR and CDR2 as SFDVKD. CDR3 loop: CATSGAGAYNEQFF. CDR3 coding DNA: TGTGCCACCAGTGGGGCGGGGGCGTACAATGAGCAGTTCTTC.

This clone was seen a single time. For the CDR3, the DNA is TGCAGCGTCTTTCCAGGACAGACCCTTGGCGGCTACACCTTC. Encoded protein: CSVFPGQTLGGYTF. The chain recombines TRBV29-1 with TRBJ1-2; D is perhaps TRBD1 (6 bases). V dropped 6 bases and J dropped 8 bases, with 22 bases sitting between them. The CDR3 contains 14 residues. Germline V gene data show CDR1 as SQVTM and CDR2 as ANQGSEA.

This sequence joins TRBV9 and TRBJ1-6; a possible D gene is TRBD1 (6 bases). The CDR3 is made up of 14 amino acids. The V end lost 2 bases, the J end lost 7 bases, and 10 bases lay between the germline ends. From germline, CDR1 is SGDLS and CDR2 YYNGEE. The CDR3 reads CASSVGQLNSPLHF. For the CDR3, the DNA is TGTGCCAGCAGCGTCGGACAGCTCAATTCACCCCTCCACTTT.

The chain employs TRBV4-1 and TRBJ1-1; D gene unclear. Germline CDR1 and CDR2: MGHRA and YSYEKL. The CDR3 sequence is 15 residues long. Deletions cut 2 bases from V and 0 bases from J, with 10 bases between. The CDR3 sequence: CASSQTLGVNTEAFF. DNA of the CDR3: TGCGCCAGCAGCCAAACTCTCGGGGTGAACACTGAAGCTTTCTTT.

V usage is TRBV18 and J usage is TRBJ1-4; tentatively, D is TRBD1 (5 bases). The V gene lost 2 bases and the J gene lost 6 bases, with 13 bases spanning the gap. The CDR3 covers 15 residues. Germline CDR1 KGHSH, CDR2 LQKENI. The CDR3 is CASSPISPGHEKLFF. The CDR3 region has the DNA TGTGCCAGCTCACCAATCTCCCCAGGGCATGAAAAACTGTTTTTT.

The J gene is TRBJ2-7, the V gene TRBV5-1; weak D call: TRBD2 (5 bases). The length of the CDR3 is 14 residues. The germline V gene encodes CDR1 SGHRS and CDR2 YFSETQ. V lost 3 bases, J lost 7 bases, and 17 bases lay in between. CDR3 in amino acids: CASSSLTDWTEQYF. CDR3 nucleotides: TGCGCCAGCAGCTCCCTAACCGACTGGACTGAGCAGTACTTC.

J is TRBJ1-2 and V is TRBV13, with 10 bases identical to TRBD1. CDR3 length: 17 residues. Looked up from germline, CDR1 is PRHDT and CDR2 is FYEKMQ (reference sequence). Trimming took 6 bases from V and 4 from J; bases not matched to a gene: 14. The CDR3 DNA follows: TGTGCCAGCAGTACCGGGGGCGGGACAGGGGAAAGCTATGGCTACACCTTC. Translation gives CASSTGGGTGESYGYTF.